These 15 T cell receptor beta chains were sequenced from one sample in a study of T cells in Graves' hyperthyroidism and ophthalmopathy. RNA transcripts were the template for amplifying TCR beta CDR3 regions. TCR CDR3 underwent first-round RT-PCR with the HTBI primer set. TCRdb reanalysed the multiplex PCR reads using MiXCR and keeps one entry per CDR3 protein. The data contain around 300,000 distinct CDR3 sequences, approximately 14% of them singletons. The sample taken for sequencing was blood. These receptors were taken from a woman between 45 and 60 years old with Graves' hyperthyroidism that later progressed to Graves' ophthalmopathy.

This clonotype was counted many times. The genes are TRBV20-1 and TRBJ1-5; 9 bases agree with TRBD1. CDR1 and CDR2 from the germline V gene are DFQATT and SNEGSKA (reference sequence). V trimming: 3 bases; J trimming: 11 bases; junction bases outside the gene matches: 11. This CDR3 has 14 amino acids. The CDR3 DNA is TGCAGTGCTAGCAGACAGGGGGTCGATGAAGCCCAGCATTTT. Its protein is CSASRQGVDEAQHF.

The rearrangement joins TRBV5-1 to TRBJ2-3; D may be TRBD1 (6 bases). The germline V gene has CDR1 SGHRS and CDR2 YFSETQ. The CDR3 contains 14 residues. V was shortened by 0 bases and J by 5 bases, with 10 bases between the two germline ends. The CDR3, as DNA: TGCGCCAGCAGCTTGGAACAGGGATTAGATACGCAGTATTTT. Residues: CASSLEQGLDTQYF.

The chain couples TRBV30 to TRBJ1-3; D may be TRBD1 (5 bases). Trimming took off 4 bases at V and 3 bases at J, with 13 bases between the two ends. CDR3 size: 14 residues. The germline V gene encodes CDR1 GTSNPN and CDR2 SVGIG (reference sequence). CDR3 in amino acids: CAWNRGVGGNTIYF. The CDR3 region has the DNA TGTGCCTGGAATCGGGGGGTGGGTGGAAACACCATATATTTT.

This clonotype was counted ten times or more. This chain connects TRBV28 to TRBJ1-2; TRBD1 is a possible D gene (5 bases). V was clipped by 1 base and J by 5 bases, with 8 bases between them. Germline CDR1 is MDHEN and CDR2 is SYDVKM. This CDR3 is 13 amino acids long. CDR3 bases: TGTGCCAGCAGTTTATCCCGACAGTATGGCTACACCTTC. Protein product: CASSLSRQYGYTF.

This clonotype was observed many times. The chain links TRBV6-1 to TRBJ2-3; 7 nucleotides line up with TRBD1. Germline V CDR1 and CDR2: MNHNS, SASEGT. CDR3 size: 16 residues. The J segment lost 0 bases and the V segment lost 4 bases, leaving 7 bases of the junction unmatched. The CDR3: CASSGQTGLSTDTQYF. DNA for the CDR3: TGTGCCAGCAGTGGTCAGACAGGGCTGAGCACAGATACGCAGTATTTT.

This clonotype was detected ten times or more. This rearrangement joins TRBV2 to TRBJ2-1, with D unclear. Germline CDR1 is SNHLY and CDR2 is FYNNEI. The V end was cut by 6 bases, the J end by 5 bases, with 11 bases between. The CDR3 extends over 13 amino acids. The CDR3 sequence: CASRPGLNNEQFF. The CDR3 bases are TGTGCCAGCAGGCCGGGTCTTAACAATGAGCAGTTCTTC.

This clonotype appeared many times. In DNA form, the CDR3 reads TGTGCCAGCATCTCAGGCTTGAACACTGAAGCTTTCTTT. This encodes CASISGLNTEAFF. The V call is TRBV6-1, the J call TRBJ1-1, with D unresolved. This CDR3 spans 13 amino acids. V was trimmed by 7 bases and J by 0 bases, leaving 9 bases between them. In germline, CDR1 is MNHNS, CDR2 SASEGT.

In its sample, this clonotype was seen many times. The chain couples TRBV28 to TRBJ2-7, with D perhaps TRBD1 (7 bases). Deletions cut 7 bases from V and 6 bases from J, with 16 bases between. The CDR3 is made up of 13 amino acids. CDR1 MDHEN and CDR2 SYDVKM come from the germline V gene. As DNA, the CDR3 is TGTGCCAGCAATGCAGGGGGGCGCTCCGAGCAGTACTTC. This encodes CASNAGGRSEQYF. Combining the CDR3 with reference TRBV28 and TRBJ2-7 gives the whole variable domain DVKVTQSSRYLVKRTGEKVFLECVQDMDHENMFWYRQDPGLGLRLIYFSYDVKMKEKGDIPEGYSVSREKKERFSLILESASTNQTSMYLCASNAGGRSEQYFGPGTRLTVT.

This clonotype was recorded at least ten times. This chain joins TRBV28 and TRBJ2-1; D might be TRBD2 (5 bases). Germline-derived CDR1 and CDR2 are MDHEN and SYDVKM. The CDR3 is made up of 11 amino acids. Trimming removed 3 bases from V and 10 bases from J, with 7 bases in between. The CDR3 DNA sequence: TGTGCCAGCAGTTTGAGGGAGGAGCAGTTCTTC. Encoded protein: CASSLREEQFF.

This clonotype was found many times. J is TRBJ2-7 and V is TRBV5-1; TRBD1 is a possible D gene (5 bases). Germline V gene data show CDR1 as SGHRS and CDR2 as YFSETQ. There are 14 residues in the CDR3. The ends were cut back, 2 bases at V and 3 bases at J, with 12 bases in the middle. The CDR3 DNA reads TGCGCCAGCAGCTTAATAACAGGTTACTACGAGCAGTACTTC. Translation gives CASSLITGYYEQYF.

This clonotype showed up many times. The genes are TRBV3-1 and TRBJ2-1; 9 bases agree with TRBD2. Germline assignment: CDR1 LGHDT and CDR2 YNNKEL (reference sequence). This CDR3 comprises 15 residues. J lost 2 bases, V lost 4 bases, and 3 bases had no gene match. The chain's CDR3 is CASSLRLAAYNEQFF. CDR3 bases: TGTGCCAGCAGCCTTCGACTAGCGGCCTACAATGAGCAGTTCTTC.

There are many counts of this clonotype. The chain uses TRBV30 and TRBJ1-5, with 8 positions matching TRBD1. With 2 bases clipped from V and 4 bases from J, the junction kept 7 bases outside the gene matches. CDR3 size: 15 residues. Germline V gene data show CDR1 as GTSNPN and CDR2 as SVGIG (reference sequence). The CDR3: CAWSRLDRDNQPQHF. CDR3 nucleotides: TGTGCCTGGAGTCGGTTGGACAGGGATAATCAGCCCCAGCATTTT.

The chain has TRBV6-1 and TRBJ1-5; D gene uncertain. Trimming removed 7 bases from V and 1 base from J, with 14 bases in between. CDR1 is MNHNS, CDR2 SASEGT, per germline. The CDR3 is 15 residues long. The CDR3 region is CASIEGPASNQPQHF. CDR3 coding DNA: TGTGCCAGCATCGAAGGGCCAGCAAGCAATCAGCCCCAGCATTTT.

The gene calls are TRBV5-1 and TRBJ2-1, with TRBD2 matching over 12 bases. After removal of 4 bases from V and 5 bases from J, the junction contained 4 bases not matched to a gene. This CDR3 has 15 residues. Germline CDR1 is SGHRS and CDR2 is YFSETQ. CDR3 loop: CASSMGLAGDNEQFF. Here the CDR3 DNA reads TGCGCCAGCAGCATGGGACTAGCGGGCGACAATGAGCAGTTCTTC.

Ten or more counts support this clonotype. The gene calls are TRBV12-3 or TRBV12-4 and TRBJ2-7; the D gene is possibly TRBD2 (5 bases). Trimming pared 5 bases from V and 1 base from J, leaving 15 bases between. The CDR3 is made up of 15 amino acids. DNA of the CDR3: TGTGCCAGCAGTCCGGAGAGGGAAGTTTCCTACGAGCAGTACTTC. Its protein product is CASSPEREVSYEQYF.